A single sample gave rise to the 5 T cell receptor beta chains below, sequenced in a study of cytomegalovirus exposure and HLA in healthy donors. Amplification used 60 Vbeta primers and 13 Jbeta primers. The table came from immunoSEQ multiplex PCR; TCRdb's copy has only in-frame clones and leaves some out. The sample yields about 100,000 clones, about 75% seen once. What was sequenced was PBMCs. Receptors were obtained from a middle-aged man in good health and CMV-seropositive.

This clone came up once. V and J are TRBV7-2 and TRBJ2-1; 9 nucleotides line up with TRBD2. The trim removed 5 bases at V and 7 bases at J, leaving 12 bases unmatched. The CDR3 is made up of 16 amino acids. From germline, CDR1 is SGHTA and CDR2 FQGNSA. CDR3 nucleotide sequence: TGTGCCAGCAGCCCCGAAAGGGGGCGGGAGGGAAATGAGCAGTTCTTC. Translation: CASSPERGREGNEQFF.

This chain joins TRBV11-2 and TRBJ2-5, with D hard to call. CDR1 SGHAT and CDR2 FQNNGV come from the germline V gene. This CDR3 spans 11 amino acids. Between the trimmed V and J ends, which lost 1 base and 13 bases, there was a span of 10 bases. The CDR3: CASSLGSRRYF. The CDR3 DNA is TGTGCCAGCAGCTTAGGGTCGCGGCGGTACTTC.

V gene TRBV9 combines with J gene TRBJ2-3, with 9 bases fitting TRBD2. The CDR3 has 16 amino acids. Germline V CDR1 and CDR2: SGDLS, YYNGEE. The V and J ends lost 0 bases and 5 bases, in that order; junction bases with no gene match: 7. The CDR3 DNA reads TGTGCCAGCAGCGTAGAGCCTAGCGGGATTCAAGATACGCAGTATTTT. Its translation: CASSVEPSGIQDTQYF.

The rearrangement links TRBV27 to TRBJ1-1; D is unresolved. The CDR3 contains 13 residues. Trimming pared 7 bases from V and 4 bases from J, leaving 13 bases between. CDR1 is MNHEY and CDR2 is SMNVEV in the germline V gene (reference sequence). The CDR3 DNA is TGTGCCAGCACCTTTCTCGGTGGCACTGAAGCTTTCTTT. Translation: CASTFLGGTEAFF.

J is TRBJ2-1 and V is TRBV5-5; D is perhaps TRBD1 (6 bases). The V gene lost 4 bases and the J gene lost 1 base, with 12 bases spanning the gap. There are 15 residues in the CDR3. Germline CDR1 SGHKS, CDR2 YYEKEE (reference sequence). The DNA for the CDR3 is TGTGCCAGCAGCAAAGGGCAGGGGTCCTACAATGAGCAGTTCTTC. It yields the protein CASSKGQGSYNEQFF.